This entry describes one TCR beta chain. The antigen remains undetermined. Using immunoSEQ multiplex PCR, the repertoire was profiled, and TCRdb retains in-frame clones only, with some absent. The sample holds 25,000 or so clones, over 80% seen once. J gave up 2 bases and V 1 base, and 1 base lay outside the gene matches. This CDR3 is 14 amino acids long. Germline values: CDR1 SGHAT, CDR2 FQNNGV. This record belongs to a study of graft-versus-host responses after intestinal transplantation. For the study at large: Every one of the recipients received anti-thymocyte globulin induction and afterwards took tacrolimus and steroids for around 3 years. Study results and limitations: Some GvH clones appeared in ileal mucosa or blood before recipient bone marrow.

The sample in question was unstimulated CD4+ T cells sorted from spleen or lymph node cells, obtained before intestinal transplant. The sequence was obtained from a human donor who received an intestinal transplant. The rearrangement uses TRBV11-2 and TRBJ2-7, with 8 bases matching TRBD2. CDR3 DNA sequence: TGTGCCAGCAGCTTAGCGGGACTAGCCTACGAGCAGTACTTC. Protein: CASSLAGLAYEQYF.